The 32 T cell receptor beta chains below come from one sample, sequenced in a study of blood T cell repertoires in COVID-19 (dated by TCRdb to the early 2020s). Libraries were prepared through the immunoSEQ multiplex PCR assay. The clones in this table, taken by TCRdb from immuneACCESS, are in-frame only. Not every clone is retained; where verified, under half of the shortfall comes from an unresolved V gene, and the cause of the rest is unknown. Within this sample are under 70,000 clones, with 90% of them counted one time only. About 13% of the sample rests with the top ten. The source material was peripheral blood. These receptors originate from a man aged 55 to 70 with active COVID-19.

The chain uses TRBV24-1 and TRBJ2-1; TRBD2 matches 9 bases. CDR3 length: 14 residues. CDR1 KGHDR and CDR2 SFDVKD come from the germline V gene. Germline trimming cut 8 bases from V and 1 base from J; bases unmatched to any gene: 2. CDR3 DNA sequence: TGTGCCACCACTAGCGGGAAGTCCTACAATGAGCAGTTCTTC. It translates to CATTSGKSYNEQFF.

This clone was recorded once. The chain uses TRBV5-6 and TRBJ1-2; possibly TRBD1 for D (5 bases). CDR1 and CDR2 from the germline V gene are SGHDT and YYEEEE. CDR3 length equals 16 residues. V shed 0 bases and J shed 1 base, with 13 bases lying between them. The CDR3 region has the DNA TGTGCCAGCAGCTTGGGGCCTCAGGGTCTTAACTATGGCTACACCTTC. Translation: CASSLGPQGLNYGYTF.

V gene TRBV7-9 combines with J gene TRBJ1-2; TRBD1 matches 8 bases. Losses at the gene ends were 5 bases for V and 0 bases for J; bases not matched to a gene: 8. This CDR3 is built from 16 residues. Germline assignment: CDR1 SEHNR and CDR2 FQNEAQ (reference sequence). The CDR3 is CASSVGQENTNYGYTF. For the CDR3, the DNA is TGTGCCAGCAGCGTGGGACAGGAAAATACTAACTATGGCTACACCTTC. Full variable domain (outside the CDR3, taken from reference TRBV7-9 and TRBJ1-2): DTGVSQNPRHKITKRGQNVTFRCDPISEHNRLYWYRQTLGQGPEFLTYFQNEAQLEKSRLLSDRFSAERPKGSFSTLEIQRTEQGDSAMYLCASSVGQENTNYGYTFGSGTRLTVV.

The chain uses TRBV6-5 and TRBJ2-7; 9 bases align to TRBD1. The CDR3 spans 16 residues. The V gene end was trimmed by 0 bases and the J gene end by 0 bases; junction bases not matched to a gene: 3. In germline, CDR1 is MNHEY, CDR2 SVGAGI. The CDR3 reads CASSYSKGQGSYEQYF. Written as DNA, the CDR3 is TGTGCCAGCAGTTACTCGAAGGGACAGGGCTCCTACGAGCAGTACTTC.

This clone was seen a single time. The chain links TRBV19 to TRBJ2-7, with 10 bases lining up with TRBD1. The germline V gene has CDR1 LNHDA and CDR2 SQIVND (reference sequence). This CDR3 region has 16 residues. V lost 4 bases to trimming and J lost 5 bases; unmatched junction nucleotides: 11. The CDR3: CASSTRTGGIPHEQYF. The CDR3, as DNA: TGTGCCAGTAGTACCCGGACAGGGGGTATACCGCACGAGCAGTACTTC.

The chain uses TRBV7-9 and TRBJ2-3; 10 nucleotides match TRBD1. From germline, CDR1 is SEHNR and CDR2 FQNEAQ (reference sequence). The V gene end was trimmed by 5 bases and the J gene end by 4 bases; junction bases not matched to a gene: 6. The CDR3 length is 15 residues. CDR3 in amino acids: CASSPTGGIADTQYF. As DNA, the CDR3 is TGTGCCAGCAGCCCGACAGGGGGCATCGCAGATACGCAGTATTTT. Supplemented by reference TRBV7-9 and TRBJ2-3, the full variable domain reads DTGVSQNPRHKITKRGQNVTFRCDPISEHNRLYWYRQTLGQGPEFLTYFQNEAQLEKSRLLSDRFSAERPKGSFSTLEIQRTEQGDSAMYLCASSPTGGIADTQYFGPGTRLTVL.

J is TRBJ2-5 and V is TRBV2; possible D gene TRBD2, 5 bases. Trimming stripped 5 bases from V and 3 bases from J, with 7 bases between. Germline loops: CDR1 SNHLY, CDR2 FYNNEI. The CDR3 contains 12 residues. For the CDR3, the DNA is TGTGCCAGCAGTTTACTAGAAGAGACCCAGTACTTC. The encoded protein is CASSLLEETQYF.

The chain has TRBV7-9 and TRBJ1-5, with TRBD1 matching over 11 bases. Per germline, CDR1 SEHNR and CDR2 FQNEAQ (reference sequence). The CDR3 is 15 residues long. The ends lost 4 bases at V and 5 bases at J; junction bases unmatched: 4. CDR3 amino acids: CASSSWTGGDQPQHF. The CDR3 DNA reads TGTGCCAGCAGCTCATGGACAGGGGGCGATCAGCCCCAGCATTTT.

This chain joins TRBV11-2 and TRBJ2-5, with TRBD2 matching 8 bases. The CDR3 is made up of 16 amino acids. Germline lookup yields CDR1 SGHAT and CDR2 FQNNGV. V shed 5 bases and J 5 bases; nucleotides not matched to a gene: 13. For the CDR3, the DNA is TGTGCCAGCAGCCTTCGAACTAGCGGCTGGGGGGAGACCCAGTACTTC. Translated: CASSLRTSGWGETQYF.

This chain uses TRBV28 with TRBJ2-7; a weak D match, TRBD1 (5 bases). V lost 3 bases and J lost 5, with 17 bases in between. Germline assignment: CDR1 MDHEN and CDR2 SYDVKM. CDR3 length: 15 amino acids. The CDR3 DNA is TGTGCCAGCAGTTTCGTTGGCAGGGCGATCCACGAGCAGTACTTC. Its protein is CASSFVGRAIHEQYF.

The J gene is TRBJ2-2, the V gene TRBV9; maybe TRBD1 (6 bases). The V gene lost 0 bases and the J gene lost 7 bases, with 16 bases spanning the gap. Germline CDR1 and CDR2: SGDLS and YYNGEE. The CDR3 is made up of 16 amino acids. The CDR3 reads CASSVGRIQGHGELFF. CDR3 nucleotide sequence: TGTGCCAGCAGCGTAGGGAGGATACAGGGTCACGGGGAGCTGTTTTTT.

The chain combines TRBV9 with TRBJ1-2; D not certain. Trimming removed 4 bases from V and 3 bases from J, with 19 bases in between. The CDR3 is 16 residues long. The germline V gene encodes CDR1 SGDLS and CDR2 YYNGEE. This CDR3 is CASSPHGVDFYYGYTF. The CDR3 DNA reads as TGTGCCAGCAGCCCTCACGGGGTCGATTTTTACTATGGCTACACCTTC. The variable domain in full, with the rest retrieved from reference TRBV9 and TRBJ1-2, is DSGVTQTPKHLITATGQRVTLRCSPRSGDLSVYWYQQSLDQGLQFLIQYYNGEERAKGNILERFSAQQFPDLHSELNLSSLELGDSALYFCASSPHGVDFYYGYTFGSGTRLTVV.

This rearrangement joins TRBV10-3 to TRBJ1-2; a possible D gene is TRBD1 (5 bases). Germline V CDR1 and CDR2: ENHRY, SYGVKD. Trimming took 0 bases from V and 2 from J, leaving 7 bases between them. There are 14 residues in the CDR3. The CDR3 loop is CAISESGQNYGYTF. CDR3 nucleotides: TGTGCCATCAGTGAGTCGGGGCAGAACTATGGCTACACCTTC.

The V gene is TRBV5-1, the J gene TRBJ1-4; D possibly corresponds to TRBD1 (5 bases). From germline, CDR1 is SGHRS and CDR2 YFSETQ. Deletions cut 0 bases from V and 6 bases from J, with 12 bases between. The CDR3 extends over 15 amino acids. CDR3 DNA: TGCGCCAGCAGCTTGGCCGGCAGGGTGGATGAAAAACTGTTTTTT. It encodes CASSLAGRVDEKLFF.

The rearrangement uses TRBV11-3 and TRBJ2-5; 8 bases are a match to TRBD1. The ends lost 4 bases at V and 1 base at J; junction bases unmatched: 2. Per the germline V gene, CDR1 is SGHNT and CDR2 is YENEEA. There are 14 residues in the CDR3. CDR3 protein: CASSSGTGQETQYF. The CDR3 nucleotides are TGTGCCAGCAGCTCCGGGACAGGCCAAGAGACCCAGTACTTC.

CDR3 nucleotides: TGTGCCAGCAGCCAAGATTTGGCGGCCCAAGCTTTCTTT. Its translation is CASSQDLAAQAFF. V gene TRBV3-1 (or the pseudogene TRBV3-2) combines with J gene TRBJ1-1; no reliable D call. Germline V gene data show CDR1 as LGHDT and CDR2 as YNNKEL (reference sequence). V lost 0 bases, J lost 9 bases, and 11 bases lay in between. This CDR3 has 13 residues.

The V and J genes are TRBV4-3 and TRBJ2-7, with D possibly being TRBD1 (6 bases). V shed 1 base and J shed 2 bases, with 9 bases lying between them. Germline assignment: CDR1 LGHNA and CDR2 YSLEER. The length of the CDR3 is 14 residues. CDR3 sequence (DNA): TGCGCCAGCAGCCAAGGACAGGTAGCCTACGAGCAGTACTTC. It specifies CASSQGQVAYEQYF.

The chain carries TRBV19 and TRBJ2-2; weak D call: TRBD1 (5 bases). The CDR3 is made up of 14 amino acids. Germline CDR1 LNHDA, CDR2 SQIVND (reference sequence). V was clipped by 5 bases and J by 2 bases, with 9 bases between them. The CDR3 reads CASSARVNTGELFF. CDR3 DNA sequence: TGTGCCAGTAGTGCCAGGGTTAACACCGGGGAGCTGTTTTTT. Combining the CDR3 with reference TRBV19 and TRBJ2-2 gives the whole variable domain DGGITQSPKYLFRKEGQNVTLSCEQNLNHDAMYWYRQDPGQGLRLIYYSQIVNDFQKGDIAEGYSVSREKKESFPLTVTSAQKNPTAFYLCASSARVNTGELFFGEGSRLTVL.

The genes are TRBV4-2 and TRBJ2-7; 8 bases align to TRBD2. In germline, CDR1 is LGHNA, CDR2 YNFKEQ. V was clipped by 0 bases and J by 4 bases; unmatched bases: 17. The CDR3 consists of 19 residues. The CDR3 loop is CASSQDPGLGSGKFYEQYF. CDR3 nucleotide sequence: TGTGCCAGCAGCCAAGATCCGGGTCTGGGTAGCGGGAAGTTTTACGAGCAGTACTTC.

This rearrangement joins TRBV7-2 to TRBJ2-1; TRBD2 might be the D (6 bases). The CDR3 spans 12 residues. Between the trimmed V and J ends, which lost 5 bases and 14 bases, there was a span of 16 bases. Germline V gives CDR1 SGHTA, CDR2 FQGNSA. The CDR3 DNA is TGTGCCAGCAGCCTTCTGGGGAGGAAAGAGTTCTTC. Residues: CASSLLGRKEFF.

The chain combines TRBV6-1 with TRBJ2-1; D might be TRBD2 (5 bases). CDR1 and CDR2 from the germline V gene are MNHNS and SASEGT. The CDR3 contains 15 residues. V was pared by 2 bases and J by 8 bases, with 16 bases between. CDR3 nucleotide sequence: TGTGCCAGCAGTGAAATTCGAGCTGGAGGCGATGAGCAGTTCTTC. Translation gives CASSEIRAGGDEQFF.

The sample holds one count of this clone. The chain is built from TRBV6-5 and TRBJ2-7; no clear D gene. CDR3 length: 13 residues. The germline V and J ends were trimmed by 6 bases and 4 bases, with 13 bases remaining between them. The germline V gene has CDR1 MNHEY and CDR2 SVGAGI. This CDR3 reads CASRQTTEYEQYF. For the CDR3, the DNA is TGTGCCAGCAGGCAAACAACAGAGTACGAGCAGTACTTC.

The V gene is TRBV2, the J gene TRBJ2-1, with 8 bases identical to TRBD2. Trimming removed 8 bases from V and 4 bases from J; junction bases left unmatched: 13. Per the germline V gene, CDR1 is SNHLY and CDR2 is FYNNEI. The CDR3 totals 16 residues. CDR3 sequence: CASPSSGGGRYNEQFF. DNA for the CDR3: TGTGCCAGCCCGTCCTCCGGGGGGGGCCGATACAATGAGCAGTTCTTC.

V is TRBV10-2 and J is TRBJ2-7; a possible D gene is TRBD1 (5 bases). This CDR3 contains 12 residues. V lost 5 bases, J lost 3 bases, and 8 bases lay in between. Germline values: CDR1 WSHSY, CDR2 SAAADI. The CDR3 loop is CASSQTGYEQYF. The CDR3 DNA reads TGCGCCAGCAGTCAAACAGGCTACGAGCAGTACTTC.

This chain connects TRBV7-2 to TRBJ1-2; a possible D gene is TRBD1 (6 bases). Germline values: CDR1 SGHTA, CDR2 FQGNSA. V lost 4 bases and J 1 base, leaving 10 bases between the germline ends. The CDR3 runs 14 residues. The CDR3 is CASSSTGFNYGYTF. Here the CDR3 DNA reads TGTGCCAGCAGCTCGACAGGTTTTAACTATGGCTACACCTTC.

The chain links TRBV5-1 to TRBJ1-1; 8 bases are shared with TRBD1. Germline loops: CDR1 SGHRS, CDR2 YFSETQ. The V gene end was trimmed by 1 base and the J gene end by 0 bases; junction bases not matched to a gene: 11. The CDR3 consists of 18 residues. DNA of the CDR3: TGCGCCAGCAGCTTGTACGGGGCCCGACAGGGGTTGAACACTGAAGCTTTCTTT. Translated, it gives CASSLYGARQGLNTEAFF. Full variable domain (missing parts from reference TRBV5-1 and TRBJ1-1): KAGVTQTPRYLIKTRGQQVTLSCSPISGHRSVSWYQQTPGQGLQFLFEYFSETQRNKGNFPGRFSGRQFSNSRSEMNVSTLELGDSALYLCASSLYGARQGLNTEAFFGQGTRLTVV.

The rearrangement links TRBV28 to TRBJ2-6; D is unclear. V was clipped by 3 bases and J by 2 bases, with 11 bases between them. This CDR3 has 16 amino acids. CDR1 is MDHEN, CDR2 SYDVKM, per germline. For the CDR3, the DNA is TGTGCCAGCAGTTTTAGTCGGGTTGCTGGGGCCAACGTCCTGACTTTC. Its translation: CASSFSRVAGANVLTF.

The rearrangement uses TRBV18 and TRBJ2-3; 8 positions agree with TRBD2. Germline assignment: CDR1 KGHSH and CDR2 LQKENI. The V segment lost 2 bases and the J segment 2 bases; nucleotides outside the gene matches: 6. There are 16 residues in the CDR3. CDR3 DNA sequence: TGTGCCAGCTCACCAGAACAGCGGGAGTTCACAGATACGCAGTATTTT. It codes for CASSPEQREFTDTQYF.

The CDR3 DNA reads TGTGCCAGCAGCTTGTGGCAGGGTCACAATGAGCAGTTCTTC. Encoded protein: CASSLWQGHNEQFF. This chain connects TRBV5-4 to TRBJ2-1; a weak D match, TRBD1 (5 bases). The CDR3 is 14 residues long. V lost 1 base to trimming and J lost 5 bases, with 10 bases between them. The germline V gene encodes CDR1 SGHNT and CDR2 YYREEE (reference sequence).

In DNA, the CDR3 is TGTGCCAGCAGCTTATACGCTACAGGGAACTACGAGCAGTACTTC. It encodes CASSLYATGNYEQYF. This chain joins TRBV7-3 and TRBJ2-7; TRBD1 might be the D (6 bases). Deletions cut 2 bases from V and 3 bases from J, with 14 bases between. CDR1 SGHTA and CDR2 FQGTGA come from the germline V gene. There are 15 residues in the CDR3.

The chain is built from TRBV2 and TRBJ1-2; 8 bases fit TRBD1. V lost 4 bases and J lost 4; bases outside the gene matches: 8. The CDR3 is 15 amino acids. The germline gives CDR1 SNHLY, CDR2 FYNNEI. CDR3 bases: TGTGCCAGCAGTGCAGACAGGGGAGGCCTCTATGGCTACACCTTC. Protein sequence: CASSADRGGLYGYTF.

The CDR3 loop reads CASSLRSGAGTGELFF. The CDR3 nucleotides are TGTGCCAGCAGCTTACGTAGCGGGGCTGGCACCGGGGAGCTGTTTTTT. The rearrangement joins TRBV13 to TRBJ2-2, with 8 bases fitting TRBD2. Germline trimming cut 2 bases from V and 4 bases from J; bases unmatched to any gene: 6. CDR3 size: 16 residues. CDR1 PRHDT and CDR2 FYEKMQ come from the germline V gene (reference sequence).